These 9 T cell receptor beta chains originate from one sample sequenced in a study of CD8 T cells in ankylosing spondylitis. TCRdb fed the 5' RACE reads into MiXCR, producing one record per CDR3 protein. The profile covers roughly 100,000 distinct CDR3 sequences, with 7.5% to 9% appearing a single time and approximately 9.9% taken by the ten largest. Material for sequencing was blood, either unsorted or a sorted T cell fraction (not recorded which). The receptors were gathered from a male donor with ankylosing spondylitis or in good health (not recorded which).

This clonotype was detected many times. The CDR3 DNA reads as TGTGCCAGCTCCGAGGGACAGCCTCGAGGGCCCCAGCATTTT. As protein: CASSEGQPRGPQHF. The V call is TRBV18, the J call TRBJ1-5; 7 nucleotides align to TRBD1. V trimming: 6 bases; J trimming: 9 bases; junction bases outside the gene matches: 11. The V gene's germline CDR1 is KGHSH and CDR2 LQKENI. The CDR3 totals 14 residues.

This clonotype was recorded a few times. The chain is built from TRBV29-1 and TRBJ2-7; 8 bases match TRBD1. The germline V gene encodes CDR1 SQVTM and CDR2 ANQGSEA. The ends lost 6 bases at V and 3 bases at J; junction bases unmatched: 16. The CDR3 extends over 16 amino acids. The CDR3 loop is CSVVPSSGGNYYEQYF. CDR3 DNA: TGCAGCGTCGTACCATCCTCAGGGGGCAATTACTACGAGCAGTACTTC.

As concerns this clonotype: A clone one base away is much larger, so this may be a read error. The CDR3 region is CSARGLLRLDYNAQFF. Written as DNA, the CDR3 is TGCAGTGCTAGAGGGCTACTTCGACTAGATTACAATGCGCAGTTCTTC. The rearrangement uses TRBV20-1 and TRBJ2-1, with D possibly TRBD2 on 6 matching bases. The CDR3 consists of 16 residues. Germline-derived CDR1 and CDR2 are DFQATT and SNEGSKA (reference sequence).

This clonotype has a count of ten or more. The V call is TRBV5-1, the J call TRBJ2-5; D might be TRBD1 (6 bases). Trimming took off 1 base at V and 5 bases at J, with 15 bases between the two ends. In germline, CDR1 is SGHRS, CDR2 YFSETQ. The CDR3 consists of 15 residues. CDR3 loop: CASSLTLGAQETQYF. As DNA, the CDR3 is TGCGCCAGCAGCTTGACTTTGGGGGCGCAGGAGACCCAGTACTTC.

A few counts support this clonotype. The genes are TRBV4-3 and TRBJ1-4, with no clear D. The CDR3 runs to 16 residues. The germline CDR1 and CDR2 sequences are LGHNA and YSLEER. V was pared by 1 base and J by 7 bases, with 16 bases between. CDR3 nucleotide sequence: TGCGCCAGCAGCCAAGTTGGCGCGGGGAAGGGTGAAAAACTGTTTTTT. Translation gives CASSQVGAGKGEKLFF.

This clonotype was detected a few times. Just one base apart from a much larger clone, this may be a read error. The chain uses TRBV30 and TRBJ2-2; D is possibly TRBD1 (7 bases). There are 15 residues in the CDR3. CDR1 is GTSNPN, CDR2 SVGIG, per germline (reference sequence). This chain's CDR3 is CAWRRGDRNTGEPFF. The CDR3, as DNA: TGTGCCTGGAGACGCGGGGACAGAAACACCGGGGAGCCGTTTTTT.

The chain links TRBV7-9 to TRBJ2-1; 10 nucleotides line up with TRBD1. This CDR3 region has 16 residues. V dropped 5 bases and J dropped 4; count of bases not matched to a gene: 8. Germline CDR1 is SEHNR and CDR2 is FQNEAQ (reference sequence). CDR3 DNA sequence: TGTGCCAGCAGCACAGACAGGGGGCGGCGATACAATGAGCAGTTCTTC. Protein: CASSTDRGRRYNEQFF.

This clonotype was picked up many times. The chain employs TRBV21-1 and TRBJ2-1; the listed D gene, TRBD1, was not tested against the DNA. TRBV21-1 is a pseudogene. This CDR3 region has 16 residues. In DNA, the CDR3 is TGTGCCAGCAGCAAAGCACCAGGGGCCGGGTACAATGAGCAGTTCTTC. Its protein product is CASSKAPGAGYNEQFF.

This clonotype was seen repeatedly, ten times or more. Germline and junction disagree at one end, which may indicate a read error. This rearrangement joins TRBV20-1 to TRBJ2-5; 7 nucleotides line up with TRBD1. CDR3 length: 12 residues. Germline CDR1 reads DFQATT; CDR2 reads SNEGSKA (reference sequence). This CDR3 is CSATTGLEPQYF. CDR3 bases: TGCAGTGCCACGACAGGGTTAGAGCCCCAGTACTTC.